The clone carrying this T cell receptor beta chain appeared a few times. The same CDR3 arises from other DNA sequences in this sample as well. This sample was included in a study of blood T cell repertoires in COVID-19. Study-wide context: Researchers got acute and convalescent COVID-19 samples from the United States, Italy and Spain. The analysed material was cDNA or gDNA that came from T cells, B-cell-depleted T cells, or PBMCs.

Original handling: Reference gene primer amplification in the assay estimated nucleated cell counts. Sequencing was performed with immunoSEQ multiplex PCR; in TCRdb, only in-frame clones are kept and a portion is missing. V and J calls and clone size are copied from that table; D and trimming were computed from the DNA. The sample gives 90,000 to 110,000 clones, roughly 80% of which show up once; 3.5% to 5% is in the top ten. Germline V gene sequence: CDR1 SGDLS, CDR2 YYNGEE. The length of the CDR3 is 16 residues. The germline V and J ends were trimmed by 0 bases and 0 bases, with 11 bases remaining between them.

What was sequenced was peripheral blood. The V gene is TRBV9, the J gene TRBJ2-3; D call uncertain. The receptor was derived from a human donor in a cohort sampled during active or convalescent COVID-19. CDR3 in DNA: TGTGCCAGCAGCGTAGCCCGATCGACTAGCACAGATACGCAGTATTTT. It is translated as CASSVARSTSTDTQYF.